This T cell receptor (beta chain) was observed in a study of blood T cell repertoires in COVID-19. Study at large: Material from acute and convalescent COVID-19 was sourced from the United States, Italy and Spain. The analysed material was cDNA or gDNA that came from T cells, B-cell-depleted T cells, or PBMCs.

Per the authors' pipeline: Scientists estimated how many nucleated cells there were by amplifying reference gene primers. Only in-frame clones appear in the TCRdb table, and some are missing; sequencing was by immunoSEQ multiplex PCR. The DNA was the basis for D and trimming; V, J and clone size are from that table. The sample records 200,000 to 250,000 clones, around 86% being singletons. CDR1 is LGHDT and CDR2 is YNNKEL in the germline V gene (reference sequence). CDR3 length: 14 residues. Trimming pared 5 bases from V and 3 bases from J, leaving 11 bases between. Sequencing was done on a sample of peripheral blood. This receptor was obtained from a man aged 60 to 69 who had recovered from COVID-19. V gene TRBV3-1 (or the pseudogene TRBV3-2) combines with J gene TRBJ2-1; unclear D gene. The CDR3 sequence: CASSEAQFYNEQFF. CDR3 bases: TGTGCCAGCAGCGAAGCACAATTCTACAATGAGCAGTTCTTC.